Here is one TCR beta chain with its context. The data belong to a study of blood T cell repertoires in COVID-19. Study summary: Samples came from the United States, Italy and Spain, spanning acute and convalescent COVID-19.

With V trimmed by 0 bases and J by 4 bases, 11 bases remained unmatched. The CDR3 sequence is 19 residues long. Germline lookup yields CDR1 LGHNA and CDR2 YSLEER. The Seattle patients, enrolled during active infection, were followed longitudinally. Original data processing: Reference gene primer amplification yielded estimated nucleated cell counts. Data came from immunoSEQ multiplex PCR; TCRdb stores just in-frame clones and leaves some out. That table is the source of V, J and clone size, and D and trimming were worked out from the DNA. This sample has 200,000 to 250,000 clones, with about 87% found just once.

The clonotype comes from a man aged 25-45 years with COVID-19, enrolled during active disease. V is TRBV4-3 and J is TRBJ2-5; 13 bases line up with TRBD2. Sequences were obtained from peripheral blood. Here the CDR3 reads CASSQDPDKGLAGVETQYF. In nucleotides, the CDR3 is TGCGCCAGCAGCCAAGATCCGGACAAAGGACTAGCGGGGGTAGAGACCCAGTACTTC.